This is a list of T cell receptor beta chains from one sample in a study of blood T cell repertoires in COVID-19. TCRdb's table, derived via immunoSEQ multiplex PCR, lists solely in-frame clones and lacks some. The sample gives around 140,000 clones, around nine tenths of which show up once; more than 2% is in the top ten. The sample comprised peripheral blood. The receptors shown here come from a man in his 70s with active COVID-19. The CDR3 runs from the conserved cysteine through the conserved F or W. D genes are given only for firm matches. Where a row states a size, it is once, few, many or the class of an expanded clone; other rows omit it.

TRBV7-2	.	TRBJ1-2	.	CASSLAGGPYGYTF	TGTGCCAGCAGCTTAGCCGGTGGGCCCTATGGCTACACCTTC
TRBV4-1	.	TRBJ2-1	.	CASSQTGEQFF	TGCGCCAGCAGCCAGACGGGAGAGCAGTTCTTC
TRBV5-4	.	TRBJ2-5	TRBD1	CASTMGTGLKTQYF	TGTGCCAGCACTATGGGGACAGGGTTGAAGACCCAGTACTTC
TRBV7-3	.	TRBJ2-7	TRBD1	CASSPGQGNEQYF	TGTGCCAGCAGCCCCGGACAGGGCAACGAGCAGTACTTC
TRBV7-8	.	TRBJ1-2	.	CASSLAEGTSYGYTF	TGTGCCAGCAGCTTAGCGGAAGGGACAAGCTATGGCTACACCTTC
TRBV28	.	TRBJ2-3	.	CASSLPEGQAKDTQYF	TGTGCCAGCAGTTTACCGGAGGGGCAAGCAAAGGATACGCAGTATTTT
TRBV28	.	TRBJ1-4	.	CASSFAGATNEKLFF	TGTGCCAGCAGTTTTGCGGGAGCAACTAATGAAAAACTGTTTTTT
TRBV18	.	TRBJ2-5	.	CASSPLTEYQETQYF	TGTGCCAGCTCACCACTGACAGAGTACCAAGAGACCCAGTACTTC
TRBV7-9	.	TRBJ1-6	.	CASSLGTQGGNSPLHF	TGTGCCAGCAGCTTAGGAACACAGGGTGGCAATTCACCCCTCCACTTT
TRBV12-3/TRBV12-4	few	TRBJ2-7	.	CASRGPSYEQYF	TGTGCCAGCCGTGGGCCCTCCTACGAGCAGTACTTC
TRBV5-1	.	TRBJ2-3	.	CASSSQSGKGDTQYF	TGCGCCAGCAGCTCACAATCAGGGAAGGGAGATACGCAGTATTTT
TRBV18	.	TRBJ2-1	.	CASSPGAFNEQFF	TGTGCCAGCTCACCTGGGGCTTTCAATGAGCAGTTCTTC
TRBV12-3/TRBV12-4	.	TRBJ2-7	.	CASSFGQPYEQYF	TGTGCCAGCAGTTTCGGACAGCCCTACGAGCAGTACTTC
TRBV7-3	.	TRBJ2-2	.	CASSPRGGLNTGELFF	TGTGCCAGCAGCCCTAGGGGGGGACTCAACACCGGGGAGCTGTTTTTT
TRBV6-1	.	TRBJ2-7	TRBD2	CASSEPQGTSGLGGPYEQYF	TGTGCCAGCAGTGAACCACAGGGGACTAGCGGGCTCGGAGGCCCCTACGAGCAGTACTTC
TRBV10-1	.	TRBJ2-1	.	CASSDMGYSGGNEQFF	TGCGCCAGCAGTGATATGGGGTACTCAGGAGGCAATGAGCAGTTCTTC
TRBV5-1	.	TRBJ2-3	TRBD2	CASSLVGRRERGDTQYF	TGCGCCAGCAGCTTGGTCGGTCGGCGGGAGAGGGGAGATACGCAGTATTTT
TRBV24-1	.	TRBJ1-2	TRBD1	CATSDPLGTGGGYTF	TGTGCCACCAGTGATCCCCTCGGGACAGGAGGCGGCTACACCTTC
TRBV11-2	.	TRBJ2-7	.	CASSLAGGSGYEQYF	TGTGCCAGCAGCTTAGCGGGGGGCAGCGGGTACGAGCAGTACTTC
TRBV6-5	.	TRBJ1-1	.	CASSYFLDTNTEAFF	TGTGCCAGCAGTTACTTTTTGGACACGAACACTGAAGCTTTCTTT
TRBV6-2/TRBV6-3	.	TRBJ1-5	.	CASSYGQSYSNQPQHF	TGTGCCAGCAGTTACGGGCAGTCTTATAGCAATCAGCCCCAGCATTTT
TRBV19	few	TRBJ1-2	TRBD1	CASTKTGGIGYTF	TGTGCCAGTACTAAGACAGGGGGAATTGGCTACACCTTC
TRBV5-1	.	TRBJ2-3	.	CASSLGALSGTDTQYF	TGCGCCAGCAGCTTGGGCGCCTTAAGTGGTACAGATACGCAGTATTTT
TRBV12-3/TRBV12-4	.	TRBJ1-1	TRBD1	CASSRTGGGVAFF	TGTGCCAGCAGCCGGACAGGGGGCGGTGTAGCTTTCTTT